This T cell receptor beta chain derives from a study of technical replicates of blood from several donors. Profiling relied on immunoSEQ multiplex PCR, and the TCRdb table lists in-frame clones only, not all of them. This sample has 70,000 to 95,000 clones; about 91% occur once, and the top ten carry about 0.4%. Sequenced: T cells isolated from PBMCs. The source is a human donor in good health. Some clones in this sample may be carry-over from other donors' samples.

The CDR3 region is CASSETTPYNEQFF. The CDR3 nucleotides read TGTGCCAGCAGCGAGACTACCCCCTACAATGAGCAGTTCTTC. The chain employs TRBV9 and TRBJ2-1; perhaps TRBD2 as D (5 bases). Between the trimmed V and J ends, which lost 3 bases and 2 bases, there was a span of 9 bases. CDR3 length equals 14 residues. Germline V gene sequence: CDR1 SGDLS, CDR2 YYNGEE.